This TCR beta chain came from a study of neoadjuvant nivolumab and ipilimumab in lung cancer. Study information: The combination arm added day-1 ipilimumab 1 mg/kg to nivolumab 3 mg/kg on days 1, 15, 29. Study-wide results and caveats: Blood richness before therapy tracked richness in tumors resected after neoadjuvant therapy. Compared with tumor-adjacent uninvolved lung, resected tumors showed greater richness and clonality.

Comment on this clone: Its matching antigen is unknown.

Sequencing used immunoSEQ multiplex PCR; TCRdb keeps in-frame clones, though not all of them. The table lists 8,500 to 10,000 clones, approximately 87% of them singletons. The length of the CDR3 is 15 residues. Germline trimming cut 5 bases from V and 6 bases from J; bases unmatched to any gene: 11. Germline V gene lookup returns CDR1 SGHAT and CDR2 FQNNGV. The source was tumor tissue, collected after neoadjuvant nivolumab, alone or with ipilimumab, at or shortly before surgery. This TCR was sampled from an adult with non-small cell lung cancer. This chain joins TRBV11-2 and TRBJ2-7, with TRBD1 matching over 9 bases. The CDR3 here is CASSARRDRAFEQYF. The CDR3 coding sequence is TGTGCCAGCAGCGCCCGCCGGGACAGGGCCTTCGAGCAGTACTTC.